This T cell receptor (beta chain) stems from a study of T cells in Graves' hyperthyroidism and ophthalmopathy. This clonotype was seen many times. Researchers took RNA transcripts and amplified the TCR beta CDR3 regions from them. The HTBI primer set drove a first-round RT-PCR of the TCR CDR3. TCRdb redid the calling of the multiplex PCR reads with MiXCR, one entry per CDR3 protein. The table shows hundreds of thousands of distinct CDR3 sequences, with 14% occurring only once. The TCR comes from a young woman with Graves' hyperthyroidism that later progressed to Graves' ophthalmopathy. The source material was blood.

CDR3 in DNA: TGTGCCACCCGAGGGGGGGAAGCTTTCTTT. This translates into CATRGGEAFF. The chain has TRBV19 and TRBJ1-1; D possibly corresponds to TRBD1 (6 bases). The length of the CDR3 is 10 residues. With 10 bases removed from V and 8 bases from J, the gap between germline ends came to 11 bases. Germline V CDR1 and CDR2: LNHDA, SQIVND (reference sequence).